The present TCR beta chain was sequenced within a study of response to subunit inactivated influenza vaccine listed by TCRdb under 2018. With regard to the full study: Deep quantitative T cell receptor repertoire profiling was used in the study to track responses to a trivalent subunit inactivated influenza vaccine. On the study overall, not on this receptor specifically: The authors suggested that each seasonal influenza vaccination may recruit only a limited number of new T cells.

This clonotype showed up just a few times. The antigen this receptor binds is unknown. No qualities accompany the bases; no much larger clone lies one base away. CDR1 and CDR2 were assigned from the germline V gene as SQVTM and ANQGSEA. Trimmed from V: 4 bases; trimmed from J: 2 bases; junction bases lacking a gene match: 5. The CDR3, from cysteine to phenylalanine, totals 16 residues. The kept DNA is CDR3 alone, 48 bases in frame from the first base. Preparation of the library involved RT-PCR. The sequencer listed for this sample is Illumina HiSeq 2500. TCRdb took the public reads, trimmed them with fastp at Q25, ran MiXCR for clone calling and kept in-frame beta chains. Each record represents a unique CDR3 protein, reported with the most common genes and DNA among its rows. For this sample there are 650,000 to 700,000 distinct CDR3 sequences; approximately 14% appear just once. The ten top clones hold around 10% of the sample.

The sequenced sample was PBMCs from blood, obtained 12 days after vaccination. The rearrangement joined TRBV29-1 to TRBJ2-5; 15 of the junction bases match TRBD2. The origin of this receptor is a man aged 50 to 60 who received an inactivated influenza vaccine. Donor details come from another sample of the same person, matched by shared clones. At the DNA level, the sequence is TGCAGCGTTGGGACTAGCGGGAGGGCCCAGCAAGAGACCCAGTACTTC. Protein translation: CSVGTSGRAQQETQYF.